This note documents a single T cell receptor (beta chain) sequence. Profiling relied on immunoSEQ multiplex PCR, and the TCRdb table lists in-frame clones only, not all of them. The sample holds hundreds of thousands of clones, approximately 96% seen once. This record belongs to a study of shared clonotypes between healthy human individuals. Only CD45RO-negative cells positively selected for CCR7 counted as naive CD8 cells, so terminally differentiated effector memory CD45RA+ cells were excluded. Specimen: naive CD8+ T cells sorted from blood. The receptor comes from a woman in her thirties in good health.

The CDR3 sequence is CASSLEGLYQETQYF. The CDR3 region has the DNA TGCGCCAGCAGCTTGGAAGGGCTGTATCAAGAGACCCAGTACTTC. V is TRBV5-1 and J is TRBJ2-5; D is unclear. This CDR3 has 15 residues. Germline lookup yields CDR1 SGHRS and CDR2 YFSETQ. The V and J ends lost 0 bases and 2 bases respectively, with 11 bases between them.